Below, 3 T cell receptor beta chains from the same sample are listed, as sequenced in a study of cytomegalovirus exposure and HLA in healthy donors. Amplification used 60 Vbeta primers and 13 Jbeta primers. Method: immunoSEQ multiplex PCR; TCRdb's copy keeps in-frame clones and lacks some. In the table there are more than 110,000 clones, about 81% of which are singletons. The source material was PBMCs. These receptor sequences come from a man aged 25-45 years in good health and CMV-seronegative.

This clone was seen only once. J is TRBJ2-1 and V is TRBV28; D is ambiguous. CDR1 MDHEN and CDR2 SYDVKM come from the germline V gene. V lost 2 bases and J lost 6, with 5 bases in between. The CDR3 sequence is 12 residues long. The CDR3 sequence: CASSLVSNEQFF. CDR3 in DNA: TGTGCCAGCAGTTTAGTCTCCAATGAGCAGTTCTTC.

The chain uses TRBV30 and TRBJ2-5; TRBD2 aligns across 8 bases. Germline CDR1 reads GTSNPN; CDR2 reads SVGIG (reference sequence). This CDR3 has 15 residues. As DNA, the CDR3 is TGTGGCTGCTCCCCGGGACTAGGTGACACTGAGACCCAGTACTTC. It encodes CGCSPGLGDTETQYF.

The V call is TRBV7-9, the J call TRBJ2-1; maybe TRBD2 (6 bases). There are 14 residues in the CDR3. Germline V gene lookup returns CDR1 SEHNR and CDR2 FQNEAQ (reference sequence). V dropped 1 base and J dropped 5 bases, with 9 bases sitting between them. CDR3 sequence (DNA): TGTGCCAGCAGCTTAGGCGGGAACCACAATGAGCAGTTCTTC. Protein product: CASSLGGNHNEQFF. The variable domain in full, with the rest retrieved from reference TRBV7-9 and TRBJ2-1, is DTGVSQNPRHKITKRGQNVTFRCDPISEHNRLYWYRQTLGQGPEFLTYFQNEAQLEKSRLLSDRFSAERPKGSFSTLEIQRTEQGDSAMYLCASSLGGNHNEQFFGPGTRLTVL.